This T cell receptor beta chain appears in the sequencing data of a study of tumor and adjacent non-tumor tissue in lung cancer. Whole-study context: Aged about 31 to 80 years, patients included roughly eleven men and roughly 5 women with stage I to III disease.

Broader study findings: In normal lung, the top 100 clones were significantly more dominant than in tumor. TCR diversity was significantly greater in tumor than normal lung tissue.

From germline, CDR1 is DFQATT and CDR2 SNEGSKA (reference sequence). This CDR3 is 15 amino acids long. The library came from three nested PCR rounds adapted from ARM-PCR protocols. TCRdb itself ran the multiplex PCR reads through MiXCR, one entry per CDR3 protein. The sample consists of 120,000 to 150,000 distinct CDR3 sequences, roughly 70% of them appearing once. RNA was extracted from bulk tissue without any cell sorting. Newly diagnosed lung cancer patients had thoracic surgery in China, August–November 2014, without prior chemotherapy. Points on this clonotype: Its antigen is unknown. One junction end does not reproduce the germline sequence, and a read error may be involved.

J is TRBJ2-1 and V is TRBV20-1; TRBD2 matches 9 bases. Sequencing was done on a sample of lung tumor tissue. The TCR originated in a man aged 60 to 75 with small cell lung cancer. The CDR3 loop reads CSVKPGLAAYNEQLF. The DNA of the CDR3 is TGCAGTGTCAAGCCGGGACTAGCAGCCTACAATGAGCAACTCTTC.